This TCR beta chain originates from a study of radiotherapy plus CTLA-4 blockade in lung cancer. The V gene lost 10 bases and the J gene lost 2 bases, with 18 bases spanning the gap. The germline gives CDR1 SNHLY, CDR2 FYNNEI. There are 14 residues in the CDR3. Assay: immunoSEQ multiplex PCR; the TCRdb copy retains only in-frame clones and omits some. In the table there are 64,000 or so clones, approximately 67% of which are singletons. People whose metastatic non-small-cell lung cancer was chemo-refractory got focal radiation along with CTLA-4 blockade by ipilimumab. Whole-study findings and limits: Tumor-derived TCR clones expanded in blood after radiotherapy plus ipilimumab.

Comment on this clone: The antigen remains undetermined.

This clonotype originated in a human donor with non-small cell lung cancer whose response to radiotherapy plus ipilimumab could not be evaluated. The chain couples TRBV2 to TRBJ2-7; TRBD1 is a possible D gene (8 bases). Material: peripheral blood, obtained from a patient treated with radiotherapy plus ipilimumab. The CDR3 nucleotides read TGTGCCACCCTCCTACAGGGGGGGGCCTACGAGCAGTACTTC. Residues: CATLLQGGAYEQYF.